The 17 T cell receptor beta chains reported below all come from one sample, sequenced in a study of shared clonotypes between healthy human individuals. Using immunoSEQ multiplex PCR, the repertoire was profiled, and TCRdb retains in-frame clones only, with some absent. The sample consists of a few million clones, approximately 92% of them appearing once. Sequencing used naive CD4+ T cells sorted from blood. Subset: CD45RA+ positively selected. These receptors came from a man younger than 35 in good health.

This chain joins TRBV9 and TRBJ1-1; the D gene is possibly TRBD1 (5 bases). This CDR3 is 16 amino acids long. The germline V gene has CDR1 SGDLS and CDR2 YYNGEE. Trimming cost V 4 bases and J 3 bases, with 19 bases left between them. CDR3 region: CASSPRQGSRHTEAFF. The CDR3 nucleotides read TGTGCCAGCAGCCCCCGGCAGGGCAGCAGACACACTGAAGCTTTCTTT.

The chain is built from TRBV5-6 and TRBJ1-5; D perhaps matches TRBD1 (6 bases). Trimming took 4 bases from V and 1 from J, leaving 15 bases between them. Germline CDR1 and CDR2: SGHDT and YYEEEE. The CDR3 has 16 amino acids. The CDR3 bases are TGTGCCAGCAGCCGGGGGGGCTTTTTAAGCAATCAGCCCCAGCATTTT. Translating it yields CASSRGGFLSNQPQHF. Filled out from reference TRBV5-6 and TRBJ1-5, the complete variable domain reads DAGVTQSPTHLIKTRGQQVTLRCSPKSGHDTVSWYQQALGQGPQFIFQYYEEEERQRGNFPDRFSGHQFPNYSSELNVNALLLGDSALYLCASSRGGFLSNQPQHFGDGTRLSIL.

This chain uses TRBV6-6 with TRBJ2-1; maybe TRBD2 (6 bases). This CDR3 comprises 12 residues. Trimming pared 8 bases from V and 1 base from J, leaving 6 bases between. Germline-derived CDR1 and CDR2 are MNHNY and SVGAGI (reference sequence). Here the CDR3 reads CASGGSYNEQFF. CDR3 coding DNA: TGTGCCAGCGGAGGGTCCTACAATGAGCAGTTCTTC.

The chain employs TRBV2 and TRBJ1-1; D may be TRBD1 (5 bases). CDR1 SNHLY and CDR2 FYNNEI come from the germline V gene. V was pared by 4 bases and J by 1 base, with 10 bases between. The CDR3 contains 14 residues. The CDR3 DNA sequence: TGTGCCAGCAGTGGTCAGGGCTCGAACACTGAAGCTTTCTTT. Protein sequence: CASSGQGSNTEAFF. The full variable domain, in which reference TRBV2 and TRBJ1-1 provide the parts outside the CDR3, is EPEVTQTPSHQVTQMGQEVILRCVPISNHLYFYWYRQILGQKVEFLVSFYNNEISEKSEIFDDQFSVERPDGSNFTLKIRSTKLEDSAMYFCASSGQGSNTEAFFGQGTRLTVV.

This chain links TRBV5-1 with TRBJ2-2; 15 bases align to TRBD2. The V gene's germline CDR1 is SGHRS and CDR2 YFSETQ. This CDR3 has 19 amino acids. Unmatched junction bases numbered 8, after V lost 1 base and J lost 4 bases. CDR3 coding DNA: TGCGCCAGCAGCTTGCGGCCGGGACTAGCGGGAGGAAGCACCGGGGAGCTGTTTTTT. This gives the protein CASSLRPGLAGGSTGELFF.

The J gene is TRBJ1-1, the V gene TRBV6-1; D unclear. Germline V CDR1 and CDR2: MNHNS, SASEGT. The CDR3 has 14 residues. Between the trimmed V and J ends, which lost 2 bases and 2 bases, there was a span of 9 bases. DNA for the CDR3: TGTGCCAGCAGTGAATTGAAGGATAACACTGAAGCTTTCTTT. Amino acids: CASSELKDNTEAFF.

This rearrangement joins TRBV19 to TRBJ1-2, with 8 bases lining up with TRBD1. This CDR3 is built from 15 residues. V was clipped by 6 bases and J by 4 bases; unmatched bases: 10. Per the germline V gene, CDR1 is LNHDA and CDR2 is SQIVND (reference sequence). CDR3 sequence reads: CASSSQGTGPYGYTF. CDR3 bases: TGTGCCAGTAGCTCTCAGGGGACAGGACCCTATGGCTACACCTTC.

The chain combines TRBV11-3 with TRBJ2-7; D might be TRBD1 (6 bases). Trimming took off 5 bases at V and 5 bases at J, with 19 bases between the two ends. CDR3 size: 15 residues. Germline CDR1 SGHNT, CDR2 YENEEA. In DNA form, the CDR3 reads TGTGCCAGCAGCCGAGTACAGGGTAGTAGCGACGAGCAGTACTTC. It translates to CASSRVQGSSDEQYF. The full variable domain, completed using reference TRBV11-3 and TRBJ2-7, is EAGVVQSPRYKIIEKKQPVAFWCNPISGHNTLYWYLQNLGQGPELLIRYENEEAVDDSQLPKDRFSAERLKGVDSTLKIQPAELGDSAVYLCASSRVQGSSDEQYFGPGTRLTVT.

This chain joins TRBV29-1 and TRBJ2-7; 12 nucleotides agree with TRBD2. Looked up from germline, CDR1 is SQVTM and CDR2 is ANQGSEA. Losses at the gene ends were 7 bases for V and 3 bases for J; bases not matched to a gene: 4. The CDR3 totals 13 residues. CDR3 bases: TGCAGCGCTGCGACTAGCGGGGGCTACGAGCAGTACTTC. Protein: CSAATSGGYEQYF.

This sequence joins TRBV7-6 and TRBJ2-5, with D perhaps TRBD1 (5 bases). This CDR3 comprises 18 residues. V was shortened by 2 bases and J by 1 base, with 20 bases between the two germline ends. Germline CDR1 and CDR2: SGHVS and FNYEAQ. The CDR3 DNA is TGTGCCAGCAGCTTAAGGGTTTCGGTAGGGGTAACCCAAGAGACCCAGTACTTC. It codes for CASSLRVSVGVTQETQYF.

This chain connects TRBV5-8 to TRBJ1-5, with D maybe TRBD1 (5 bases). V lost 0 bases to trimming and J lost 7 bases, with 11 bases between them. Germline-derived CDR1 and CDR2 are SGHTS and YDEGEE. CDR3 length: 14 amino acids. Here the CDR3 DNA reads TGTGCCAGCAGCTTGGCTCAGGGAGGCCAGCCCCAGCATTTT. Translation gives CASSLAQGGQPQHF.

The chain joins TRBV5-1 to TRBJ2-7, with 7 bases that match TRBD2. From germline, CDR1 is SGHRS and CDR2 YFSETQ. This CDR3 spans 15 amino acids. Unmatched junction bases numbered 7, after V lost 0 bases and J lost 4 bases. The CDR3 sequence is CASSLGSSGPYEQYF. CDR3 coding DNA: TGCGCCAGCAGCTTGGGGAGTAGCGGGCCATACGAGCAGTACTTC.

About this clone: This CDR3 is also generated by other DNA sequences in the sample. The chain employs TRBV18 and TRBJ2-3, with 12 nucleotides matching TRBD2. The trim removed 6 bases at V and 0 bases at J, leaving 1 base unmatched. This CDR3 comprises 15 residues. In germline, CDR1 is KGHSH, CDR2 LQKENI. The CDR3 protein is CASSGTSGSTDTQYF. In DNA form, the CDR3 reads TGTGCCAGCTCCGGGACTAGCGGGAGCACAGATACGCAGTATTTT.

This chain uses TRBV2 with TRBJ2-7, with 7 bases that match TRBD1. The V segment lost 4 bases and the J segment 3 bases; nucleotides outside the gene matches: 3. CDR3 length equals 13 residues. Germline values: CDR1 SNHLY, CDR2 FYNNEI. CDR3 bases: TGTGCCAGCAGTGTACAGGGGAACTACGAGCAGTACTTC. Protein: CASSVQGNYEQYF. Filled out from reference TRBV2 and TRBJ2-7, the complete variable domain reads EPEVTQTPSHQVTQMGQEVILRCVPISNHLYFYWYRQILGQKVEFLVSFYNNEISEKSEIFDDQFSVERPDGSNFTLKIRSTKLEDSAMYFCASSVQGNYEQYFGPGTRLTVT.

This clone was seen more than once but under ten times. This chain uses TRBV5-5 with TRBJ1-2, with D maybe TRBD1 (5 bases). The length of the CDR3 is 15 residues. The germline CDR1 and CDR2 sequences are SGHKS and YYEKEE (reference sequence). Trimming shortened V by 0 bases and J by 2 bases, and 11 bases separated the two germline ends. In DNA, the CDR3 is TGTGCCAGCAGCTTGGCCGGGACGGAGAACTATGGCTACACCTTC. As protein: CASSLAGTENYGYTF.

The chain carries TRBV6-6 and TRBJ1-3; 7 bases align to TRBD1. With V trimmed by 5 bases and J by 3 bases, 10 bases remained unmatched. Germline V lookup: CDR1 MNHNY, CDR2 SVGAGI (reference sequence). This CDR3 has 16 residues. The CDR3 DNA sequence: TGTGCCAGCAGTAAGCGGACAGGATACGATGGAAACACCATATATTTT. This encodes CASSKRTGYDGNTIYF.

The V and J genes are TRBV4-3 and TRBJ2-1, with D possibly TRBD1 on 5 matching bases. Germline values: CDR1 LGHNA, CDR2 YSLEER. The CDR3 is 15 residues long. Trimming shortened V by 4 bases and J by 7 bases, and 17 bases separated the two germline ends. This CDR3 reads CASSPDVSGKNEQFF. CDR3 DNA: TGCGCCAGCAGCCCAGATGTGTCAGGGAAGAATGAGCAGTTCTTC.